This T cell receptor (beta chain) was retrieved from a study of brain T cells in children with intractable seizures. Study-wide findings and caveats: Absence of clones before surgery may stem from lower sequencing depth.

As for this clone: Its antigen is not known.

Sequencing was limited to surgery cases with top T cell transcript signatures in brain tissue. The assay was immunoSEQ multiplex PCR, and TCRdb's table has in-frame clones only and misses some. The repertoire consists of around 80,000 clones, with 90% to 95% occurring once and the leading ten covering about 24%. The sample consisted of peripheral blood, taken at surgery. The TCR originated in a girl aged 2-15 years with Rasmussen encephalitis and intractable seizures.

The CDR3 region has the DNA TGTGCCAGCAGGAGGGACGGGGGCTCCTACGAGCAGTACTTC. Protein product: CASRRDGGSYEQYF. The chain joins TRBV27 to TRBJ2-7; perhaps TRBD2 as D (6 bases). The CDR3 totals 14 residues. V gave up 6 bases and J gave up 0 bases, with 12 bases separating them. Germline CDR1 MNHEY, CDR2 SMNVEV (reference sequence).